The 14 T cell receptor beta chains in this list originate from one sample, sequenced in a study of blood T cell repertoires in COVID-19. Libraries were prepared by immunoSEQ multiplex PCR; TCRdb keeps only in-frame clonotypes and omits some of them. This repertoire shows approximately 250,000 clones, just under 90% found once; its top ten account for roughly 3.9%. Sequenced input: PBMCs or T cells enriched from blood (not recorded which). Source of these receptors: a woman aged 30 to 39 with acute COVID-19.

This chain connects TRBV5-1 to TRBJ2-3; D gene uncertain. CDR3 length equals 15 residues. Germline V lookup: CDR1 SGHRS, CDR2 YFSETQ. The ends were cut back, 1 base at V and 0 bases at J, with 9 bases in the middle. This CDR3 reads CASSLRSLSTDTQYF. Here the CDR3 DNA reads TGCGCCAGCAGCTTGAGGAGCCTCAGCACAGATACGCAGTATTTT.

The chain is built from TRBV19 and TRBJ2-7; 8 bases align to TRBD2. Germline lookup yields CDR1 LNHDA and CDR2 SQIVND (reference sequence). V lost 9 bases and J lost 5; bases outside the gene matches: 15. This CDR3 spans 15 amino acids. The CDR3 here is CASKLWGAGDNEQYF. DNA for the CDR3: TGTGCCAGCAAATTATGGGGAGCGGGAGATAACGAGCAGTACTTC.

This chain joins TRBV18 and TRBJ1-5, with TRBD1 as a possible D gene (6 bases). The germline V gene encodes CDR1 KGHSH and CDR2 LQKENI. CDR3 length equals 15 residues. Trimming removed 3 bases from V and 7 bases from J, with 16 bases in between. CDR3 amino acids: CASSPFGGAGQPQHF. The CDR3 nucleotides read TGTGCCAGCTCACCCTTTGGGGGGGCAGGACAGCCCCAGCATTTT. The whole variable domain, filled in from reference TRBV18 and TRBJ1-5, reads NAGVMQNPRHLVRRRGQEARLRCSPMKGHSHVYWYRQLPEEGLKFMVYLQKENIIDESGMPKERFSAEFPKEGPSILRIQQVVRGDSAAYFCASSPFGGAGQPQHFGDGTRLSIL.

The rearrangement uses TRBV27 and TRBJ2-7; TRBD2 aligns across 11 bases. CDR1 is MNHEY, CDR2 SMNVEV, per germline (reference sequence). This CDR3 region has 14 residues. The V gene end was trimmed by 10 bases and the J gene end by 3 bases; junction bases not matched to a gene: 8. The CDR3 bases are TGTGCCACCTCTCGACTAGCGGGAAACTACGAGCAGTACTTC. Its protein product is CATSRLAGNYEQYF.

The chain combines TRBV19 with TRBJ2-3, with D possibly TRBD2 on 5 matching bases. Per germline, CDR1 LNHDA and CDR2 SQIVND (reference sequence). The CDR3 loop spans 14 amino acids. Deletions cut 5 bases from V and 0 bases from J, with 9 bases between. Here the CDR3 reads CASSPGSSTDTQYF. In nucleotides, the CDR3 is TGTGCCAGTAGTCCGGGATCTAGCACAGATACGCAGTATTTT.

The chain is built from TRBV4-1 and TRBJ2-2; 9 positions match TRBD1. Germline CDR1 is MGHRA and CDR2 is YSYEKL. This CDR3 is 16 amino acids long. Trimming took 1 base from V and 6 from J; bases not matched to a gene: 6. The CDR3 DNA sequence: TGCGCCAGCAGCCAAGCTGACAGGGGGGTTGCCGGGGAGCTGTTTTTT. It encodes CASSQADRGVAGELFF.

This clone has a handful of counts. The rearrangement links TRBV5-6 to TRBJ1-2; tentative D call: TRBD1 (5 bases). With 4 bases removed from V and 1 base from J, the gap between germline ends came to 8 bases. In germline, CDR1 is SGHDT, CDR2 YYEEEE. The CDR3 spans 13 residues. CDR3 DNA: TGTGCCAGCAGCCGAGACAGTAACTATGGCTACACCTTC. The encoded protein is CASSRDSNYGYTF. Drawing the rest from reference TRBV5-6 and TRBJ1-2, the complete variable domain is DAGVTQSPTHLIKTRGQQVTLRCSPKSGHDTVSWYQQALGQGPQFIFQYYEEEERQRGNFPDRFSGHQFPNYSSELNVNALLLGDSALYLCASSRDSNYGYTFGSGTRLTVV.

CDR3 nucleotides: TGTGCCAGCAGTGAAGTGGGAGCAGGGGACACTGAAGCTTTCTTT. This gives the protein CASSEVGAGDTEAFF. The V and J genes are TRBV6-1 and TRBJ1-1, with a tentative D call TRBD1 (6 bases). The V gene lost 1 base and the J gene lost 3 bases, with 12 bases spanning the gap. The CDR3 totals 15 residues. Germline values: CDR1 MNHNS, CDR2 SASEGT.

The chain couples TRBV3-1 (or the pseudogene TRBV3-2) to TRBJ2-3, with 13 bases identical to TRBD2. The J segment lost 6 bases and the V segment lost 5 bases, leaving 5 bases of the junction unmatched. The CDR3 is 15 residues long. Germline lookup yields CDR1 LGHDT and CDR2 YNNKEL (reference sequence). This CDR3 reads CASSELAGGPDTQYF. The DNA of the CDR3 is TGTGCCAGCAGCGAACTAGCGGGAGGGCCCGATACGCAGTATTTT.

For the CDR3, the DNA is TGTGCCAGCAGCGTAGTCGGGTTGGCTGGAAACACCATATATTTT. This gives the protein CASSVVGLAGNTIYF. V usage is TRBV9 and J usage is TRBJ1-3; D remains ambiguous. Per germline, CDR1 SGDLS and CDR2 YYNGEE. V lost 0 bases and J 2 bases, leaving 9 bases between the germline ends. The CDR3 consists of 15 residues.

As for this clone: The sample carries other DNA sequences with the same CDR3. CDR3 sequence: CASSSGTSGYNEQFF. As DNA, the CDR3 is TGTGCCAGCAGTTCCGGGACTAGCGGCTACAATGAGCAGTTCTTC. The V and J genes are TRBV27 and TRBJ2-1; the match to TRBD2 covers 11 bases. The germline V gene has CDR1 MNHEY and CDR2 SMNVEV (reference sequence). J gave up 3 bases and V 4 bases, and 2 bases lay outside the gene matches. The CDR3 length is 15 residues.

The V call is TRBV27, the J call TRBJ2-1; 8 positions agree with TRBD1. The J segment lost 2 bases and the V segment lost 3 bases, leaving 3 bases of the junction unmatched. CDR1 and CDR2 from the germline V gene are MNHEY and SMNVEV (reference sequence). This CDR3 contains 15 residues. The CDR3 region has the DNA TGTGCCAGCAGTTTCACAGGGGGACCCTACAATGAGCAGTTCTTC. The encoded protein is CASSFTGGPYNEQFF.

The chain employs TRBV7-9 and TRBJ2-2, with TRBD2 matching over 9 bases. V shed 3 bases and J 4 bases; nucleotides not matched to a gene: 6. Germline V gene sequence: CDR1 SEHNR, CDR2 FQNEAQ (reference sequence). CDR3 length: 16 amino acids. The CDR3: CASSFSVREGTGELFF. CDR3 bases: TGTGCCAGCAGCTTTTCGGTGCGGGAGGGCACCGGGGAGCTGTTTTTT.

The V and J genes are TRBV4-1 and TRBJ1-5; D is unclear. Germline loops: CDR1 MGHRA, CDR2 YSYEKL. V shed 1 base and J shed 5 bases, with 18 bases lying between them. The CDR3 runs to 17 residues. The CDR3 loop reads CASSQVAVPVAYQPQHF. The CDR3 coding sequence is TGCGCCAGCAGCCAAGTAGCGGTCCCGGTAGCCTATCAGCCCCAGCATTTT.